A selection of T cell receptor beta chains follows, all from one sample in a study of T cells after yellow fever vaccination. TCRdb re-called the 5' RACE reads through MiXCR, storing one row per CDR3 protein. The table records about 170,000 distinct CDR3 sequences, 11% of them present only once. This sample comprised CD8+ T cells sorted from PBMCs, obtained 15 days after the yellow fever booster vaccination. The receptors here all came from a man between 18 and 29 years old who received the YFV17D yellow fever vaccine. Both conserved end residues are part of each CDR3. Fields, in order: D gene, clone size, J gene, V gene, CDR3 DNA, CDR3 protein. The D gene is left open where the match is weak. Clone size is given for some rows only: seen once, a few or many times, or a class if the clone is expanded.

D: NA; size: NA; J: TRBJ1-3; V: TRBV7-6; DNA: TGTGCCAGCAGCTCCGGGGGGATCTCTGGAAACACCATATATTTT; CDR3: CASSSGGISGNTIYF
D: NA; size: few; J: TRBJ2-2; V: TRBV7-6; DNA: TGTGCCAGCAGCTTAAATTCCCGGGCCGGGGAGCTGTTTTTT; CDR3: CASSLNSRAGELFF
D: NA; size: NA; J: TRBJ1-1; V: TRBV11-1; DNA: TGTGCCAGCAGCTCAATAGACACCTCACAGCCGGGTGAAGCTTTCTTT; CDR3: CASSSIDTSQPGEAFF
D: NA; size: NA; J: TRBJ2-7; V: TRBV7-9; DNA: TGTGCCAGCAGCTTTTCCCCAGGCGGCTACGAGCAGTACTTC; CDR3: CASSFSPGGYEQYF
D: TRBD1; size: few; J: TRBJ2-7; V: TRBV4-1; DNA: TGCGCCAGCAGCCAAGATTTCGGGGACAGGGGGTTCGAGCAGTACTTC; CDR3: CASSQDFGDRGFEQYF
D: NA; size: NA; J: TRBJ1-2; V: TRBV20-1; DNA: TGCAGTGCACGGGCCGGGGGGTATAACTATGGCTACACCTTC; CDR3: CSARAGGYNYGYTF
D: TRBD1; size: NA; J: TRBJ2-4; V: TRBV5-1; DNA: TGCGCCAGCAGCGGGGGGACAGGGGGCGCGAACATTCAGTACTTC; CDR3: CASSGGTGGANIQYF
D: NA; size: few; J: TRBJ1-2; V: TRBV6-4; DNA: TGTGCCGCCATGGGACCTTATGGCTACACCTTC; CDR3: CAAMGPYGYTF
D: NA; size: many; J: TRBJ1-2; V: TRBV25-1; DNA: TGTGCCAGCAGTGAATCAGGGTACTATGGCTACACCTTC; CDR3: CASSESGYYGYTF
D: NA; size: few; J: TRBJ1-1; V: TRBV29-1; DNA: TGCAGCGTTGATAAGGAGGACACTGAAGCTTTCTTT; CDR3: CSVDKEDTEAFF
D: TRBD2; size: NA; J: TRBJ2-2; V: TRBV20-1; DNA: TGCAGTGCTAGAGGGACTAGCACCGGGGAGCTGTTTTTT; CDR3: CSARGTSTGELFF
D: NA; size: few; J: TRBJ1-6; V: TRBV20-1; DNA: TGCAGTGCTAGGCCCCCGGGGAACTCCTATAATTCACCCCTCCACTTT; CDR3: CSARPPGNSYNSPLHF
D: TRBD1; size: many; J: TRBJ2-1; V: TRBV6-2/TRBV6-3; DNA: TGTGCCAGCAGTCCCCGACAGGGGCATGAGCAGTTCTTC; CDR3: CASSPRQGHEQFF
D: TRBD1; size: many; J: TRBJ1-3; V: TRBV12-3/TRBV12-4; DNA: TGTGCCAGCAGTACCGGACAGGGCCCGTACGCTGGAAACACCATATATTTT; CDR3: CASSTGQGPYAGNTIYF
D: NA; size: NA; J: TRBJ2-7; V: TRBV20-1; DNA: TGCAGTGCTAGAAGGCTGTATGTTACCTACGAGCAGTACTTC; CDR3: CSARRLYVTYEQYF
D: NA; size: NA; J: TRBJ2-1; V: TRBV12-3/TRBV12-4; DNA: TGTGCCAGCAGTTCTTACCGCTCCTACAATGAGCAGTTCTTC; CDR3: CASSSYRSYNEQFF
D: NA; size: many; J: TRBJ1-6; V: TRBV27; DNA: TGTGCCAGCAGTTTGGGGGGCAGATACTCCTATAATTCACCCCTCCACTTT; CDR3: CASSLGGRYSYNSPLHF
D: NA; size: few; J: TRBJ1-2; V: TRBV6-5; DNA: TGTGCCAGCAGTTACCAGGGCCCAGGGGATGGCTACACCTTC; CDR3: CASSYQGPGDGYTF
D: NA; size: NA; J: TRBJ2-5; V: TRBV5-6; DNA: TGTGCCAGCAGCGCCACAACAGGGTTGGGGGAGACCCAGTACTTC; CDR3: CASSATTGLGETQYF
D: NA; size: NA; J: TRBJ2-1; V: TRBV6-2/TRBV6-3; DNA: TGTGCCAGCAGCCTCCCGACAGTCTCCTACAATGAGCAGTTCTTC; CDR3: CASSLPTVSYNEQFF
D: NA; size: NA; J: TRBJ2-2; V: TRBV10-3; DNA: TGTGCCATCAGTGAGCCGGGATTTAGCGGCACCGGGGAGCTGTTTTTT; CDR3: CAISEPGFSGTGELFF
D: TRBD1; size: many; J: TRBJ1-2; V: TRBV6-5; DNA: TGTGCCAGCAGCGACATAGACAGGGGGAAAAGCTACACCTTC; CDR3: CASSDIDRGKSYTF
D: NA; size: NA; J: TRBJ2-7; V: TRBV7-2; DNA: TGTGCCAGCAGCTCCGGGCCCTACTACGAGCAGTACTTC; CDR3: CASSSGPYYEQYF
D: NA; size: NA; J: TRBJ2-2; V: TRBV27; DNA: TGTGCCAGCAGCGTCTCAGGTCTCGGCGGGGAGCTGTTTTTT; CDR3: CASSVSGLGGELFF
D: NA; size: NA; J: TRBJ2-1; V: TRBV6-4; DNA: TGTGCCAGCATCATTCCCCGGACAGTACTTCGTCTCAATGAGCAGTTCTTC; CDR3: CASIIPRTVLRLNEQFF
D: NA; size: NA; J: TRBJ2-7; V: TRBV6-2/TRBV6-3; DNA: TGTGCCAGCAGTTACCGGGGCGACTACGAGCAGTACTTC; CDR3: CASSYRGDYEQYF
D: TRBD2; size: few; J: TRBJ2-3; V: TRBV9; DNA: TGTGCCAGCAGCGCCGGTGGGGGAGGGTTTGGAGATACGCAGTATTTT; CDR3: CASSAGGGGFGDTQYF
D: NA; size: NA; J: TRBJ2-7; V: TRBV6-2/TRBV6-3; DNA: TGTGCCAGCAGTTACTCCAAACGATACGAGCAGTACTTC; CDR3: CASSYSKRYEQYF
D: NA; size: once; J: TRBJ1-2; V: TRBV3-1; DNA: TGTGCCAGAAACCCCCGCCCAGGGTCTAACTATGGCTACACCTTC; CDR3: CARNPRPGSNYGYTF
D: NA; size: many; J: TRBJ2-7; V: TRBV6-1; DNA: TGTGCCAGCCGAGTGGACAACTACGAGCAGTACTTC; CDR3: CASRVDNYEQYF
D: NA; size: many; J: TRBJ1-5; V: TRBV6-5; DNA: TGTGCCAGCAGTTACGCGGGGGTCGGACAGCCCCAGCATTTT; CDR3: CASSYAGVGQPQHF
D: NA; size: many; J: TRBJ2-7; V: TRBV10-3; DNA: TGTGCCACCGGGTCTTCCTACGAGCAGTACTTC; CDR3: CATGSSYEQYF
D: NA; size: NA; J: TRBJ2-1; V: TRBV6-2/TRBV6-3; DNA: TGTGCCCCAGCAGGGGCGGACTACAATGAGCAGTTCTTC; CDR3: CAPAGADYNEQFF
D: TRBD2; size: many; J: TRBJ2-7; V: TRBV3-1; DNA: TGTGCCAGCAGCCAAGCCAGCGGGGGGGCCTTCTACGAGCAGTACTTC; CDR3: CASSQASGGAFYEQYF
D: NA; size: NA; J: TRBJ2-2; V: TRBV5-6; DNA: TGTGCCAGCAGCTTGGTGGGGGGTCTGAACACCGGGGAGCTGTTTTTT; CDR3: CASSLVGGLNTGELFF
D: NA; size: few; J: TRBJ2-7; V: TRBV7-3; DNA: TGTGCCAGCAGCTTAAGAGTCCCCACGGGGCCAGTTGAGTACTTC; CDR3: CASSLRVPTGPVEYF
D: NA; size: NA; J: TRBJ2-1; V: TRBV7-3; DNA: TGTGCCAGCGCCCCCGAGGGGTATGGCAATGAGCAGTTCTTC; CDR3: CASAPEGYGNEQFF
D: TRBD2; size: few; J: TRBJ2-7; V: TRBV15; DNA: TGTGCCACCAGCAGAGATTCGGTAGCGGGGGACCTGGACGAGCAGTACTTC; CDR3: CATSRDSVAGDLDEQYF